These T cell receptor beta chains were read from a single sample in a study of T cell changes during pregnancy in multiple sclerosis. Clones were read by immunoSEQ multiplex PCR, and TCRdb kept only the in-frame ones, dropping some. The repertoire has about 59,000 clones, approximately 94% of them found once; the top ten carry around 2.5%. The sample here was CD8+ T cells from peripheral blood mononuclear cells, taken after pregnancy. The receptors were gathered from a female donor with multiple sclerosis, enrolled in a pregnancy study. Both conserved end residues are part of each CDR3. Fields, in order: J gene, V gene, clone size, D gene, CDR3 protein, CDR3 DNA. The D gene is left open where the match is weak. Only some rows state a clone size, as once, few, many or a class for expanded clones.

>TRBJ2-7|TRBV19|NA|NA
CASSAGSPSGYEQYF
TGTGCCAGTTCCGCTGGTTCTCCATCAGGCTACGAGCAGTACTTC
>TRBJ2-3|TRBV11-2|once|NA
CASSSMGSRLTDTQYF
TGTGCCAGCAGCTCTATGGGGAGCCGCCTCACAGATACGCAGTATTTT
>TRBJ1-1|TRBV28|NA|NA
CASSLSPGQEAFF
TGTGCCAGCAGTTTATCCCCCGGACAGGAAGCTTTCTTT
>TRBJ2-7|TRBV5-6|NA|TRBD1
CASSLGTGTGGFNEQYF
TGTGCCAGCAGCTTGGGGACCGGGACAGGGGGTTTCAACGAGCAGTACTTC
>TRBJ2-2|TRBV4-3|NA|TRBD1
CASSQGTGTGGGELFF
TGCGCCAGCAGCCAAGGGACCGGGACAGGGGGCGGGGAGCTGTTTTTT
>TRBJ2-2|TRBV15|NA|NA
CATSTPDRNTGELFF
TGTGCCACCAGCACCCCGGACAGGAACACCGGGGAGCTGTTTTTT
>TRBJ1-2|TRBV4-1|NA|NA
CASSQDPGQGNGYTF
TGCGCCAGCAGCCAAGACCCAGGGCAGGGAAACGGCTACACCTTC
>TRBJ1-2|TRBV27|NA|NA
CASSPTGRRGYTF
TGTGCCAGCAGCCCTACAGGTCGTCGAGGCTACACCTTC
>TRBJ2-7|TRBV7-3|NA|TRBD2
CASRGAGDHEQYF
TGTGCCAGCAGAGGAGCGGGGGACCACGAGCAGTACTTC
>TRBJ2-7|TRBV14|NA|NA
CASSQDPQRADYEQYF
TGTGCCAGCAGCCAAGACCCCCAGCGGGCCGACTACGAGCAGTACTTC
>TRBJ2-7|TRBV27|NA|TRBD2
CASRRGRGYEQYF
TGTGCCAGCAGACGCGGGAGAGGGTACGAGCAGTACTTC
>TRBJ1-4|TRBV7-3|NA|TRBD1
CASSHSTGNLKLFF
TGTGCCAGCAGCCATTCGACAGGGAACCTCAAACTGTTTTTT
>TRBJ2-3|TRBV7-9|NA|TRBD2
CASSLRTSGYTDTQYF
TGTGCCAGCAGCTTACGCACTAGCGGGTACACAGATACGCAGTATTTT
>TRBJ2-7|TRBV7-9|NA|TRBD1
CASSPGTGAYEQYF
TGTGCCAGCAGCCCAGGGACAGGGGCCTACGAGCAGTACTTC
>TRBJ2-1|TRBV5-8|NA|TRBD1
CASSLFGTGYDEQFF
TGTGCCAGCAGCTTGTTTGGGACAGGGTACGATGAGCAGTTCTTC
>TRBJ2-1|TRBV15|NA|NA
CATSRDAASASNEQFF
TGTGCCACCAGCAGAGATGCGGCTAGCGCCTCCAATGAGCAGTTCTTC
>TRBJ1-2|TRBV30|NA|NA
CAWSPSGLSYGYTF
TGTGCCTGGAGTCCATCAGGGTTAAGCTATGGCTACACCTTC
>TRBJ2-1|TRBV15|NA|NA
CATSRGRGRSYNEQFF
TGTGCCACCAGCAGAGGGCGGGGGCGCTCCTACAATGAGCAGTTCTTC
>TRBJ2-3|TRBV7-9|NA|TRBD2
CASSRGTSGSTDTQYF
TGTGCCAGCAGCAGAGGGACTAGCGGGAGCACAGATACGCAGTATTTT
>TRBJ1-2|TRBV4-2|NA|NA
CASSQDLDRGVYGYTF
TGTGCCAGCAGCCAAGATCTTGATAGGGGTGTTTATGGCTACACCTTC
>TRBJ2-7|TRBV7-9|NA|TRBD1
CASSASGTGDYEQYF
TGTGCCAGCAGCGCATCCGGGACAGGAGACTACGAGCAGTACTTC
>TRBJ2-3|TRBV7-2|once|TRBD2
CATIGLAGGGRTDTQYF
TGTGCCACAATCGGGCTAGCGGGAGGAGGGCGCACAGATACGCAGTATTTT
>TRBJ2-3|TRBV4-1|NA|NA
CASSQITDLATQYF
TGCGCCAGCAGCCAGATAACCGATTTAGCTACGCAGTATTTT
>TRBJ2-7|TRBV2|NA|TRBD1
CASSVHRGSFYEQYF
TGTGCCAGCAGTGTACACAGGGGATCGTTTTACGAGCAGTACTTC
>TRBJ2-6|TRBV5-1|NA|TRBD2
CASSSGLAGVPGANVLTF
TGCGCCAGCAGCTCCGGACTAGCGGGAGTCCCTGGGGCCAACGTCCTGACTTTC
>TRBJ2-7|TRBV6-1|NA|TRBD2
CASSGRDRPGLAYHEQYF
TGTGCCAGCAGTGGCAGGGACAGACCGGGACTAGCGTACCACGAGCAGTACTTC
>TRBJ2-1|TRBV27|NA|TRBD2
CASKVAGDNEQFF
TGTGCCAGCAAGGTGGCGGGAGACAATGAGCAGTTCTTC
>TRBJ2-3|TRBV5-1|NA|TRBD2
CASSLLAGESDTQYF
TGCGCCAGCAGCTTGTTAGCGGGAGAATCAGATACGCAGTATTTT
>TRBJ2-5|TRBV11-2|NA|NA
CASSFLVAETQYF
TGTGCCAGCAGCTTTCTTGTAGCGGAGACCCAGTACTTC
>TRBJ2-1|TRBV27|NA|NA
CASSLNFGNEQFF
TGTGCCAGCAGTTTAAATTTCGGCAATGAGCAGTTCTTC
>TRBJ2-7|TRBV5-8|NA|TRBD1
CASSLNHRGQVSYEQYF
TGTGCCAGCAGCTTGAATCACCGGGGACAGGTCTCCTACGAGCAGTACTTC
>TRBJ1-1|TRBV7-9|NA|TRBD1
CASSLRDGTGGGTEAFF
TGTGCCAGCAGCTTACGCGACGGGACAGGGGGTGGCACTGAAGCTTTCTTT
>TRBJ2-7|TRBV19|NA|TRBD1
CASSIGQGVWHEQYF
TGTGCCAGTAGTATAGGACAGGGGGTATGGCACGAGCAGTACTTC
>TRBJ2-5|TRBV4-1|NA|TRBD2
CASSPLAEFQETQYF
TGCGCCAGCAGCCCACTAGCGGAGTTCCAAGAGACCCAGTACTTC
>TRBJ2-1|TRBV19|NA|TRBD2
CASSIGGLVVNEQFF
TGTGCCAGTAGTATTGGGGGACTAGTGGTCAATGAGCAGTTCTTC
>TRBJ2-7|TRBV27|once|TRBD2
CASSRGTSGSAYEQYF
TGTGCCAGCAGTCGGGGGACTAGCGGATCCGCCTACGAGCAGTACTTC
>TRBJ2-7|TRBV9|NA|NA
CASREEGITGQYF
TGTGCCAGCAGGGAGGAAGGGATCACGGGGCAGTACTTC
>TRBJ2-1|TRBV27|NA|NA
CASSVRGTYNEQFF
TGTGCCAGCAGCGTAAGGGGTACCTACAATGAGCAGTTCTTC
>TRBJ2-2|TRBV5-4|NA|TRBD2
CASSVWGVAGVGELFF
TGTGCCAGCAGCGTGTGGGGGGTAGCGGGAGTTGGGGAGCTGTTTTTT
>TRBJ2-1|TRBV7-8|NA|NA
CASSLDSLSPYNEQFF
TGTGCCAGCAGCTTAGATAGTTTATCCCCCTACAATGAGCAGTTCTTC
>TRBJ1-4|TRBV27|NA|NA
CASSLIPPESSNEKLFF
TGTGCCAGCAGTTTAATCCCCCCTGAGAGTTCTAATGAAAAACTGTTTTTT
>TRBJ1-1|TRBV13|NA|TRBD1
CASSSRQGVGTEAFF
TGTGCCAGCAGCTCGAGACAGGGTGTTGGAACTGAAGCTTTCTTT
>TRBJ2-1|TRBV4-3|NA|NA
CASSQDPGGGEQFF
TGCGCCAGCAGCCAAGACCCAGGGGGAGGTGAGCAGTTCTTC
>TRBJ1-5|TRBV4-2|few|NA
CASSQAGIGNQPQHF
TGTGCCAGCAGCCAAGCAGGGATCGGAAATCAGCCCCAGCATTTT
>TRBJ1-1|TRBV2|NA|NA
CASRAAGQAFF
TGTGCCAGCAGGGCGGCAGGGCAAGCTTTCTTT